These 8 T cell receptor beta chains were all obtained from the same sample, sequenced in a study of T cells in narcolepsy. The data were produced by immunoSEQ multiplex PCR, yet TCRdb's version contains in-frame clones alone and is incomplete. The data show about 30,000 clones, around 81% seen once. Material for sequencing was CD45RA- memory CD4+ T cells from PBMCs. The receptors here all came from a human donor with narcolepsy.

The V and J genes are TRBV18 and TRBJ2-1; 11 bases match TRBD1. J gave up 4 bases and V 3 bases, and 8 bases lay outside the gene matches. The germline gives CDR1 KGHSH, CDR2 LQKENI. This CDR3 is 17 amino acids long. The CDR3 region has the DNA TGTGCCAGCTCACCTGCTCTAGGGGACAGGGGGTACAATGAGCAGTTCTTC. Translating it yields CASSPALGDRGYNEQFF.

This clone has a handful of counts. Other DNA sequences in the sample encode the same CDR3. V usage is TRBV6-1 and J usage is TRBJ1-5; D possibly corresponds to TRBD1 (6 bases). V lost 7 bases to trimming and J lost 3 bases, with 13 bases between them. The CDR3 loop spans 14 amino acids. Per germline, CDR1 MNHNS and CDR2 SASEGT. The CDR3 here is CASNPTGSNQPQHF. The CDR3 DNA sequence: TGTGCCAGCAATCCGACAGGCTCCAATCAGCCCCAGCATTTT.

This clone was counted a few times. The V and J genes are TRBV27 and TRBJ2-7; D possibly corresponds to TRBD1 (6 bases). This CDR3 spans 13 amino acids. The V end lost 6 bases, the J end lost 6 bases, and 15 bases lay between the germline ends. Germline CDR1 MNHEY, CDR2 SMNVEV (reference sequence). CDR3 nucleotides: TGTGCCAGCAGCACAGGGCCCCATCTCGAGCAGTACTTC. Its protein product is CASSTGPHLEQYF.

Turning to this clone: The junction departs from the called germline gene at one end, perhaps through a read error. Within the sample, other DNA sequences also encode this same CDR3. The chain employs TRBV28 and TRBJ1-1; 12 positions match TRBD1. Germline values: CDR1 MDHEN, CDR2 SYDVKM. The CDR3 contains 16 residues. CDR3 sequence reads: CASSLGQGAQGTEAFF. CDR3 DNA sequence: TGCGCCAGCAGTTTGGGACAGGGGGCCCAGGGCACTGAAGCTTTCTTT.

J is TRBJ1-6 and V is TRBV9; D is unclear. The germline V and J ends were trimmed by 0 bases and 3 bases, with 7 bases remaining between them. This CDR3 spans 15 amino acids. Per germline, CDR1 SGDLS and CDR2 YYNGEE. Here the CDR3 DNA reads TGTGCCAGCAGCGTAGCGGTCGGCTATAATTCACCCCTCCACTTT. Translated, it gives CASSVAVGYNSPLHF.

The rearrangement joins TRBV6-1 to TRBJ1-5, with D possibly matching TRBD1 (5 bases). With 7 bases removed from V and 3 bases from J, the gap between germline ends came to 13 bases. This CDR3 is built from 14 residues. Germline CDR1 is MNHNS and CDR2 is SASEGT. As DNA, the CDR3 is TGTGCCAGCAATCTCGGGGGATCCAATCAGCCCCAGCATTTT. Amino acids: CASNLGGSNQPQHF.

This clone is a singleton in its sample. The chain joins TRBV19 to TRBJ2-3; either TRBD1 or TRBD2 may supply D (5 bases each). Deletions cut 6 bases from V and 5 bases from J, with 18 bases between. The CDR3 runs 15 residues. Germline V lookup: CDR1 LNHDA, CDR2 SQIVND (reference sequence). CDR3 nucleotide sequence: TGTGCCAGTAGCATGGGGGAAGGACAAAGAGATACGCAGTATTTT. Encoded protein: CASSMGEGQRDTQYF.

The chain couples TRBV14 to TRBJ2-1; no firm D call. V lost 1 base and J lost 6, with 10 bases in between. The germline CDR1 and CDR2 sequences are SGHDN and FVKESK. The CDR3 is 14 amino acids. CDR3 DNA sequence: TGTGCCAGCAGCCAAGCAAAGGGATTCAATGAGCAGTTCTTC. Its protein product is CASSQAKGFNEQFF.